Below, 29 T cell receptor beta chains from the same sample are listed, as sequenced in a study of cytomegalovirus exposure and HLA in healthy donors. The PCR used 60 Vbeta and 13 Jbeta primers. Assay: immunoSEQ multiplex PCR; the TCRdb copy retains only in-frame clones and omits some. The top ten hold roughly 1% of the sample, which has some 140,000 clones, 60% to 80% seen once. The material sequenced was PBMCs. Every receptor here comes from a man between 18 and 35 years old in good health and CMV-seronegative.

This chain links TRBV9 with TRBJ1-2; D gene uncertain. V lost 0 bases and J 8 bases, leaving 14 bases between the germline ends. This CDR3 has 14 residues. Germline V gives CDR1 SGDLS, CDR2 YYNGEE. This CDR3 reads CASSVGPALRGYTF. DNA of the CDR3: TGTGCCAGCAGCGTAGGTCCGGCCCTGAGGGGCTACACCTTC.

The chain joins TRBV4-2 to TRBJ1-2, with D tentatively TRBD1 (5 bases). The CDR3 extends over 13 amino acids. CDR1 LGHNA and CDR2 YNFKEQ come from the germline V gene. Trimming removed 3 bases from V and 10 bases from J, with 15 bases in between. Written as DNA, the CDR3 is TGTGCCAGCAGCCACCCACGTCCGGGGGACTACACCTTC. It codes for CASSHPRPGDYTF.

The chain has TRBV5-1 and TRBJ2-6, with D uncertain. The CDR3 has 17 amino acids. Deletions cut 0 bases from V and 2 bases from J, with 12 bases between. Germline V gene lookup returns CDR1 SGHRS and CDR2 YFSETQ. This CDR3 is CASSLVGSGPGANVLTF. CDR3 DNA: TGCGCCAGCAGCTTGGTGGGTTCGGGTCCTGGGGCCAACGTCCTGACTTTC.

V and J are TRBV6-1 and TRBJ2-7, with 8 bases fitting TRBD1. This CDR3 is built from 14 residues. Trimming took 8 bases from V and 3 from J; bases not matched to a gene: 9. CDR1 is MNHNS and CDR2 is SASEGT in the germline V gene. CDR3: CASGVGTGRYEQYF. DNA of the CDR3: TGTGCCAGCGGAGTCGGGACAGGTCGCTACGAGCAGTACTTC.

This clone was observed a few times. CDR3 coding DNA: TGTGCCAGCAGTTCCCCATATCGGGAATACAATGAGCAGTTCTTC. It codes for CASSSPYREYNEQFF. The rearrangement links TRBV6-5 to TRBJ2-1; perhaps TRBD2 as D (5 bases). Germline values: CDR1 MNHEY, CDR2 SVGAGI. V was clipped by 4 bases and J by 4 bases, with 14 bases between them. The CDR3 runs to 15 residues.

V usage is TRBV7-6 and J usage is TRBJ1-1, with TRBD1 matching over 7 bases. This CDR3 spans 15 amino acids. V gave up 1 base and J gave up 8 bases; unmatched junction bases: 10. The germline V gene encodes CDR1 SGHVS and CDR2 FNYEAQ. The CDR3: CASSLEYQGQIEAFF. CDR3 DNA sequence: TGTGCCAGCAGCTTAGAGTATCAGGGACAGATCGAAGCTTTCTTT.

The rearrangement uses TRBV5-1 and TRBJ2-3; 7 nucleotides line up with TRBD2. V dropped 4 bases and J dropped 15; count of bases not matched to a gene: 32. The CDR3 covers 19 residues. Germline V gene sequence: CDR1 SGHRS, CDR2 YFSETQ. CDR3 nucleotides: TGCGCCAGCAGCCGATTGGGACCGCGGGGTGAGGGGAGGGGATCACAGATCTATTTT. Protein sequence: CASSRLGPRGEGRGSQIYF.

This clone was counted between two and nine times. V is TRBV9 and J is TRBJ1-2; 8 bases agree with TRBD1. This CDR3 comprises 16 residues. V was pared by 0 bases and J by 0 bases, with 4 bases of the junction left unmatched. Germline CDR1 reads SGDLS; CDR2 reads YYNGEE. In DNA form, the CDR3 reads TGTGCCAGCAGCGTAGGCGGACAGGGAGCTAACTATGGCTACACCTTC. Translated, it gives CASSVGGQGANYGYTF.

Only a few counts were recorded for this clone. The chain links TRBV5-6 to TRBJ2-3; 11 positions match TRBD1. V dropped 4 bases and J dropped 4; count of bases not matched to a gene: 5. The CDR3 totals 15 residues. The germline CDR1 and CDR2 sequences are SGHDT and YYEEEE. In nucleotides, the CDR3 is TGTGCCAGCAGCGATGGGACAGGGGGTGCAGATACGCAGTATTTT. Its protein is CASSDGTGGADTQYF.

This clone was seen only once. V gene TRBV4-3 combines with J gene TRBJ2-3, with D possibly TRBD2 on 6 matching bases. Trimming pared 0 bases from V and 3 bases from J, leaving 10 bases between. CDR3 length: 15 amino acids. The germline CDR1 and CDR2 sequences are LGHNA and YSLEER. The CDR3 nucleotides read TGCGCCAGCAGCCAAGACCGGAGGGTAACAGATACGCAGTATTTT. Protein: CASSQDRRVTDTQYF.

The genes are TRBV13 and TRBJ1-1; D is unresolved. The germline V gene encodes CDR1 PRHDT and CDR2 FYEKMQ (reference sequence). V dropped 5 bases and J dropped 0 bases, with 16 bases sitting between them. This CDR3 has 16 amino acids. The CDR3 reads CASSVSADSMNTEAFF. CDR3 DNA sequence: TGTGCCAGCAGCGTATCGGCCGACTCGATGAACACTGAAGCTTTCTTT.

The rearrangement uses TRBV19 and TRBJ1-5; the D is unclear. This CDR3 is built from 16 residues. The germline V gene encodes CDR1 LNHDA and CDR2 SQIVND (reference sequence). Trimming left V 9 bases short and J 0 bases short, with 18 bases between. This CDR3 reads CASTRRQLYSNQPQHF. CDR3 sequence (DNA): TGTGCCAGCACTAGGAGGCAGCTTTATAGCAATCAGCCCCAGCATTTT.

This chain joins TRBV19 and TRBJ1-1, with 8 bases aligning to TRBD1. Germline values: CDR1 LNHDA, CDR2 SQIVND (reference sequence). The ends lost 4 bases at V and 4 bases at J; junction bases unmatched: 11. The CDR3 consists of 16 residues. The CDR3 DNA reads as TGTGCCAGTAGTACAGGAAGGACAGGGCAAATCACTGAAGCTTTCTTT. Translating it yields CASSTGRTGQITEAFF.

This clone has a single count. V and J are TRBV7-6 and TRBJ1-3, with a tentative D call TRBD1 (6 bases). CDR3 size: 16 residues. The germline CDR1 and CDR2 sequences are SGHVS and FNYEAQ. The germline V and J ends were trimmed by 1 base and 0 bases, with 10 bases remaining between them. CDR3 coding DNA: TGTGCCAGCAGCTTAGGGACAGCCTACTCTGGAAACACCATATATTTT. It is translated as CASSLGTAYSGNTIYF.

This rearrangement joins TRBV15 to TRBJ1-1; D is undetermined. The germline gives CDR1 LNHNV, CDR2 YYDKDF (reference sequence). The V gene lost 0 bases and the J gene lost 7 bases, with 15 bases spanning the gap. The CDR3 consists of 15 residues. DNA of the CDR3: TGTGCCACCAGCAGAGAATGGGAGGTCGTCGGTGAAGCTTTCTTT. This codes for CATSREWEVVGEAFF.

The chain carries TRBV5-1 and TRBJ1-6, with D perhaps matching TRBD1 (6 bases). The CDR3 runs to 16 residues. V lost 2 bases, J lost 5 bases, and 14 bases lay in between. The germline V gene has CDR1 SGHRS and CDR2 YFSETQ. The chain's CDR3 is CASSLSGGQNNSPLHF. The CDR3 DNA sequence: TGCGCCAGCAGCTTATCCGGAGGACAGAATAATTCACCCCTCCACTTT.

To note about this clone: Different DNA sequences within this sample yield the same CDR3. The CDR3 spells CASRQGGETQYF. The DNA of the CDR3 is TGTGCCAGCAGGCAGGGAGGGGAGACCCAGTACTTC. The chain combines TRBV2 with TRBJ2-5; 7 bases match TRBD2. The ends lost 6 bases at V and 5 bases at J; junction bases unmatched: 3. The CDR3 has 12 residues. Germline loops: CDR1 SNHLY, CDR2 FYNNEI. The whole variable domain, filled in from reference TRBV2 and TRBJ2-5, reads EPEVTQTPSHQVTQMGQEVILRCVPISNHLYFYWYRQILGQKVEFLVSFYNNEISEKSEIFDDQFSVERPDGSNFTLKIRSTKLEDSAMYFCASRQGGETQYFGPGTRLLVL.

This chain connects TRBV5-5 to TRBJ2-7, with 9 bases fitting TRBD1. V shed 3 bases, J shed 6 bases, and the junction held 7 bases outside the gene matches. This CDR3 has 14 amino acids. The V gene's germline CDR1 is SGHKS and CDR2 YYEKEE (reference sequence). The CDR3 sequence is CASSSTGGFGEQYF. Written as DNA, the CDR3 is TGTGCCAGCAGCTCGACAGGGGGATTCGGCGAGCAGTACTTC.

The sample holds a few counts of this clone. A read error may account for a junction end that differs from germline. V usage is TRBV6-1 and J usage is TRBJ1-2; 8 bases line up with TRBD1. This CDR3 has 13 residues. In germline, CDR1 is MNHNS, CDR2 SASEGT. The CDR3 nucleotides read TGTGCCAGCAGTCCCAGGGGACAGGAACGAACGGCCTTC. This translates into CASSPRGQERTAF.

The V gene is TRBV20-1, the J gene TRBJ1-2; D unresolved. CDR3 length: 11 residues. The germline V gene has CDR1 DFQATT and CDR2 SNEGSKA (reference sequence). V lost 0 bases to trimming and J lost 9 bases, with 8 bases between them. DNA of the CDR3: TGCAGTGCTAGAGATGGGCCCAGCTACACCTTC. This sequence encodes CSARDGPSYTF.

The V and J genes are TRBV7-9 and TRBJ1-4; D gene uncertain. V lost 2 bases, J lost 10 bases, and 11 bases lay in between. In germline, CDR1 is SEHNR, CDR2 FQNEAQ (reference sequence). This CDR3 region has 13 residues. In nucleotides, the CDR3 is TGTGCCAGCAGCTTATCTGGTGAGGGAAAACTGTTTTTT. Encoded protein: CASSLSGEGKLFF.

Regarding this clone: The junction does not match germline at one end; this may be a read error. The J gene is TRBJ1-6, the V gene TRBV7-9; 9 nucleotides line up with TRBD1. Germline values: CDR1 SEHNR, CDR2 FQNEAQ (reference sequence). The CDR3 spans 16 residues. The CDR3 DNA reads TGTTCCAGCAGCTCCGTGGGACAGGGAGTAGGTTCACCCCTCCACTTT. Protein product: CSSSSVGQGVGSPLHF.

The chain combines TRBV6-1 with TRBJ1-2; unclear D gene. This CDR3 has 12 amino acids. V was cut by 4 bases and J by 4 bases, with 7 bases left in between. The germline CDR1 and CDR2 sequences are MNHNS and SASEGT. The CDR3, as DNA: TGTGCCAGCAGTGTGGCAGGCTATGGCTACACCTTC. It translates to CASSVAGYGYTF.

As DNA, the CDR3 is TGTGCCAGCAGCCAAGGGGCAGGGTTAAACAATCAGCCCCAGCATTTT. Encoded protein: CASSQGAGLNNQPQHF. V usage is TRBV4-2 and J usage is TRBJ1-5; maybe TRBD1 (5 bases). Germline values: CDR1 LGHNA, CDR2 YNFKEQ. Trimming removed 1 base at V and 3 bases at J, with 13 bases between. CDR3 length: 16 residues.

The J gene is TRBJ1-2, the V gene TRBV5-1; 7 positions agree with TRBD1. This CDR3 region has 15 residues. Trimming cost V 4 bases and J 3 bases; bases outside gene matches: 9. Germline values: CDR1 SGHRS, CDR2 YFSETQ. In nucleotides, the CDR3 is TGCGCCAGCAGCCCAAGGACAGGACACGACTATGGCTACACCTTC. It specifies CASSPRTGHDYGYTF.

Written as DNA, the CDR3 is TGTGCCAGCAGCCCGTACCCGGGACAGGGAGGGTCCACTGAAGCTTTCTTT. It specifies CASSPYPGQGGSTEAFF. The genes are TRBV7-9 and TRBJ1-1, with 9 bases matching TRBD1. This CDR3 comprises 17 residues. Germline V lookup: CDR1 SEHNR, CDR2 FQNEAQ (reference sequence). The junction had 14 bases not matched to a gene; V was cut back by 5 bases and J by 4 bases.

This chain uses TRBV7-8 with TRBJ1-5, with D perhaps TRBD1 (6 bases). The CDR3 loop spans 16 amino acids. The ends were cut back, 5 bases at V and 1 base at J, with 15 bases in the middle. The germline CDR1 and CDR2 sequences are SGHVS and FQNEAQ. The CDR3 nucleotides read TGTGCCAGCAGCCTCTCTGGACAGAGAAGCAATCAGCCCCAGCATTTT. Protein: CASSLSGQRSNQPQHF.

The chain links TRBV7-3 to TRBJ1-1, with D uncertain. CDR1 is SGHTA and CDR2 is FQGTGA in the germline V gene. CDR3 length equals 14 residues. V gave up 3 bases and J gave up 4 bases, with 12 bases separating them. CDR3 loop: CASSFDLGSTEAFF. In DNA, the CDR3 is TGTGCCAGCAGCTTCGATTTGGGGAGCACTGAAGCTTTCTTT.

The genes are TRBV5-4 and TRBJ2-3; possible D gene TRBD1, 5 bases. This CDR3 is 15 amino acids long. CDR1 is SGHNT, CDR2 YYREEE, per germline (reference sequence). Trimming took off 3 bases at V and 5 bases at J, with 16 bases between the two ends. The chain's CDR3 is CASSWSRAKGDTQYF. CDR3 in DNA: TGTGCCAGCAGCTGGAGCAGGGCGAAGGGAGATACGCAGTATTTT. Full variable domain (rest looked up from reference TRBV5-4 and TRBJ2-3): ETGVTQSPTHLIKTRGQQVTLRCSSQSGHNTVSWYQQALGQGPQFIFQYYREEENGRGNFPPRFSGLQFPNYSSELNVNALELDDSALYLCASSWSRAKGDTQYFGPGTRLTVL.